The present TCR beta chain was sequenced within a study of blood T cell repertoires in COVID-19. As for the study in general: Acute and convalescent COVID-19 samples came from the United States, Italy and Spain. PBMCs, B-cell-depleted T cells, or T cells provided the cDNA or gDNA that made up the material.

Germline assignment: CDR1 MDHEN and CDR2 SYDVKM. After removal of 1 base from V and 5 bases from J, the junction contained 9 bases not matched to a gene. The CDR3 runs 17 residues. In the original analysis: Amplifying reference gene primers gave estimates of nucleated cell counts. Only in-frame clones appear in the TCRdb table, and some are missing; sequencing was by immunoSEQ multiplex PCR. Clone size and V and J calls were adopted from that table, with D and trimming inferred from the DNA. Of just under 60,000 clones listed, just over 85% are singletons. The sample was peripheral blood. The V call is TRBV28, the J call TRBJ1-4; 8 bases match TRBD1. The receptor was isolated from a man aged 55 to 70 with acute or convalescent COVID-19. The CDR3 protein is CASSLYSRGQANEKLFF. The CDR3 nucleotides are TGTGCCAGCAGTTTATATAGCCGGGGACAGGCGAATGAAAAACTGTTTTTT.